The sequence of this T cell receptor (beta chain) was determined in a study of T cell responses to AZD1222 COVID-19 vaccine. Trimming took 5 bases from V and 2 from J; bases not matched to a gene: 14. The length of the CDR3 is 17 residues. CDR1 is MNHNS, CDR2 SASEGT, per germline. Clones were read by immunoSEQ multiplex PCR, and TCRdb kept only the in-frame ones, dropping some. Of about 93,000 clones in the sample, 89% were seen once. Points from the study as a whole: Donors were mostly white British, more females; clonal diversity possibly underestimated. Two doses of AZD1222 preceded a rise in Spike-specific TCR breadth and depth. Just 5 or 6 AZD1222 recipients tested seropositive at baseline. Along spike, vaccine-associated CD4 TCRs were found throughout, with dominance at 160-218 and 743-854.

This clone was counted once. Its target is not known. The specimen comprised peripheral blood, sampled on day 0 of MenACWY control vaccination. The chain is built from TRBV6-1 and TRBJ2-7; 8 bases fit TRBD1. The sequence was collected from an adult in good health. DNA for the CDR3: TGTGCCAGCAGTAAAGGTTGGGGACAGGACAAAACCTACGAGCAGTACTTC. Protein product: CASSKGWGQDKTYEQYF.